What follows is one TCR beta chain and its context. This sample is drawn from a study of radiotherapy plus CTLA-4 blockade in lung cancer. The germline V gene has CDR1 SGHVS and CDR2 FNYEAQ. The CDR3 spans 14 residues. V lost 5 bases to trimming and J lost 6 bases; unmatched junction nucleotides: 5. TCRdb's copy holds only in-frame clones and misses some; the assay was immunoSEQ multiplex PCR. The sample shows some 77,000 clones, approximately 83% of them seen only once. This TCR derives from a human donor with non-small cell lung cancer who had a partial response to radiotherapy plus ipilimumab. The V and J genes are TRBV7-6 and TRBJ2-1; 9 nucleotides match TRBD2. The source was peripheral blood, collected from a patient treated with radiotherapy plus ipilimumab. The CDR3 reads CASSISGSRNEQFF. Written as DNA, the CDR3 is TGTGCCAGCAGCATTAGCGGGAGTCGCAATGAGCAGTTCTTC.